The T cell receptor (beta chain) described here comes from a study of blood T cell repertoires in COVID-19. The wider study: There were acute and convalescent COVID-19 samples, and they came from the United States, Italy and Spain. PBMCs, B-cell-depleted T cells, or T cells were the source of the cDNA or gDNA that made up the material.

In the original workflow: Reference gene primer amplification gave estimated nucleated cell counts. Profiled with immunoSEQ multiplex PCR; TCRdb holds only in-frame clones, not every one. The V and J calls and clone size come from that table; D and trimming were worked out from the DNA. Seen here are about 310,000 clones, around nine tenths observed once, and the top ten hold 1%. Source material: peripheral blood. The sequence was collected from a man aged 50 or older with active or convalescent COVID-19.

CDR3 coding DNA: TGTGCCAGCAGGGTAGCGAAGAACAATGAGCAGTTCTTC. Residues: CASRVAKNNEQFF. The chain recombines TRBV11-1 with TRBJ2-1; TRBD2 is a possible D gene (5 bases). V gave up 6 bases and J gave up 5 bases, with 11 bases separating them. The germline gives CDR1 SGHAT, CDR2 FQDESV (reference sequence). The CDR3 sequence is 13 residues long. Drawing the rest from reference TRBV11-1 and TRBJ2-1, the complete variable domain is EAEVAQSPRYKITEKSQAVAFWCDPISGHATLYWYRQILGQGPELLVQFQDESVVDDSQLPKDRFSAERLKGVDSTLKIQPAELGDSAMYLCASRVAKNNEQFFGPGTRLTVL.